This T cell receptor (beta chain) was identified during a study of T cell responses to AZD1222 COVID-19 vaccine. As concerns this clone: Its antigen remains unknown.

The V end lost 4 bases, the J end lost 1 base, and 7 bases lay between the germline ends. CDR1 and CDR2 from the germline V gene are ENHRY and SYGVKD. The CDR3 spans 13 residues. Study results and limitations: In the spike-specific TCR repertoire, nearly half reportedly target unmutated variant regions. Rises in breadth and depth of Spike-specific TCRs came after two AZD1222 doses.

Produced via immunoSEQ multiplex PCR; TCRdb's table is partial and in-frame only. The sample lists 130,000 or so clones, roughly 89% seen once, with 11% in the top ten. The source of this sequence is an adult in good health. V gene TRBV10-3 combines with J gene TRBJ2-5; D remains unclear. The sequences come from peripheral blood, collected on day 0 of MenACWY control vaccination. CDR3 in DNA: TGTGCCATCAGTGCACGGTCCCAAGAGACCCAGTACTTC. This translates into CAISARSQETQYF.